These 9 T cell receptor beta chains were sequenced from one sample in a study of blood T cell repertoires in COVID-19. Here immunoSEQ multiplex PCR was the method, and the copy in TCRdb shows in-frame clones only, minus some. The sample shows 100,000 or so clones, about 83% of them seen only once. The sample comprised peripheral blood. The receptors originated from a man aged 35 to 55 with active or convalescent COVID-19.

This clone was picked up a small number of times. V usage is TRBV7-9 and J usage is TRBJ2-7; TRBD1 is a possible D gene (6 bases). This CDR3 has 14 residues. Germline-derived CDR1 and CDR2 are SEHNR and FQNEAQ (reference sequence). V dropped 5 bases and J dropped 3 bases, with 14 bases sitting between them. Here the CDR3 DNA reads TGTGCCAGCAGCCTCGGACAGATAGACTACGAGCAGTACTTC. Amino acid sequence: CASSLGQIDYEQYF.

The chain combines TRBV27 with TRBJ2-1; 7 positions agree with TRBD1. The CDR3 is 16 residues long. Looked up from germline, CDR1 is MNHEY and CDR2 is SMNVEV (reference sequence). V lost 8 bases, J lost 8 bases, and 18 bases stayed unmatched. Written as DNA, the CDR3 is TGTGCCAGCCGACTGAACAGGGGTCTCAATTCGGATGAGCAGTTCTTC. This gives the protein CASRLNRGLNSDEQFF.

This clone showed up just once. The chain uses TRBV3-1 (or the pseudogene TRBV3-2) and TRBJ2-5, with D unresolved. This CDR3 spans 13 amino acids. Trimming cost V 2 bases and J 3 bases, with 7 bases left between them. Per germline, CDR1 LGHDT and CDR2 YNNKEL (reference sequence). Written as DNA, the CDR3 is TGTGCCAGCAGCCAAAATAGAAAAGAGACCCAGTACTTC. Residues: CASSQNRKETQYF.

The chain recombines TRBV5-6 with TRBJ2-5; 9 positions agree with TRBD2. The V gene's germline CDR1 is SGHDT and CDR2 YYEEEE. The CDR3 is 16 amino acids. Trimming at V came to 2 bases and at J to 2 bases, leaving 7 bases not matched to a gene. The CDR3 nucleotides are TGTGCCAGCAGCTTCGATGGACTAGCGTCACAAGAGACCCAGTACTTC. This sequence encodes CASSFDGLASQETQYF.

The chain joins TRBV12-3 or TRBV12-4 to TRBJ2-2; possible D gene TRBD1, 5 bases. Trimming removed 4 bases at V and 4 bases at J, with 7 bases between. The CDR3 is 13 amino acids. For the CDR3, the DNA is TGTGCCAGCAGTTCCAGGGCCACCGGGGAGCTGTTTTTT. Protein product: CASSSRATGELFF.

This sequence joins TRBV11-2 and TRBJ2-2; D uncertain. The ends were cut back, 1 base at V and 6 bases at J, with 12 bases in the middle. Germline V lookup: CDR1 SGHAT, CDR2 FQNNGV. The CDR3 is 15 amino acids. The CDR3 DNA is TGTGCCAGCAGCTTAGGAATTGTAGTCGCCGGGGAGCTGTTTTTT. Translated, it gives CASSLGIVVAGELFF.

This sequence joins TRBV5-5 and TRBJ1-1; the match to TRBD1 covers 7 bases. This CDR3 is built from 15 residues. The germline V gene encodes CDR1 SGHKS and CDR2 YYEKEE (reference sequence). The ends lost 2 bases at V and 1 base at J; junction bases unmatched: 5. DNA for the CDR3: TGTGCCAGCAGCTTCCCAGGGGGGAAGAACACTGAAGCTTTCTTT. As protein: CASSFPGGKNTEAFF. The whole variable domain, remainder taken from reference TRBV5-5 and TRBJ1-1, is DAGVTQSPTHLIKTRGQQVTLRCSPISGHKSVSWYQQVLGQGPQFIFQYYEKEERGRGNFPDRFSARQFPNYSSELNVNALLLGDSALYLCASSFPGGKNTEAFFGQGTRLTVV.

Turning to this clone: This sample also contains other DNA sequences that code for the same CDR3. This chain connects TRBV20-1 to TRBJ1-2, with 9 bases lining up with TRBD1. CDR1 DFQATT and CDR2 SNEGSKA come from the germline V gene (reference sequence). This CDR3 region has 11 residues. The ends lost 5 bases at V and 7 bases at J; junction bases unmatched: 2. In DNA form, the CDR3 reads TGCAGTGCTGAGACAGGGGGTGGCTACACCTTC. Its translation: CSAETGGGYTF.

The chain combines TRBV12-3 or TRBV12-4 with TRBJ1-5, with D hard to call. This CDR3 contains 13 residues. V was pared by 4 bases and J by 7 bases, with 11 bases between. CDR3 DNA sequence: TGTGCCAGCAGTTGGGCTTCGGGGCAGCCCCAGCATTTT. Protein product: CASSWASGQPQHF.